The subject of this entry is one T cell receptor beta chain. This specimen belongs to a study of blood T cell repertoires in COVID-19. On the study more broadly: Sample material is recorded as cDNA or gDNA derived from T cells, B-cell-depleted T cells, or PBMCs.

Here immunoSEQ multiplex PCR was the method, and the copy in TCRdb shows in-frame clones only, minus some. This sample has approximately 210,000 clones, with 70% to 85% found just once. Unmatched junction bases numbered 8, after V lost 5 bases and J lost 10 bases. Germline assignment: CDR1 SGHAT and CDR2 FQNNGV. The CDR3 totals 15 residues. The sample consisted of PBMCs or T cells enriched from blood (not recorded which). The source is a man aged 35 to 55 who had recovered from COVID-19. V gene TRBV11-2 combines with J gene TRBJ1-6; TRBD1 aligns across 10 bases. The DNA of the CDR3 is TGTGCCAGCAGCCCGCTGGGACAGGGGAAATCACCCCTCCACTTT. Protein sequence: CASSPLGQGKSPLHF. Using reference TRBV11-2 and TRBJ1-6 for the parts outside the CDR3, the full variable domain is EAGVAQSPRYKIIEKRQSVAFWCNPISGHATLYWYQQILGQGPKLLIQFQNNGVVDDSQLPKDRFSAERLKGVDSTLKIQPAKLEDSAVYLCASSPLGQGKSPLHFGNGTRLTVT.